This entry lists 13 T cell receptor beta chains sequenced from one sample in a study of CD8 T cells in ankylosing spondylitis. Each CDR3 protein is one row after TCRdb ran MiXCR on the 5' RACE reads. The sample shows 200,000 to 250,000 distinct CDR3 sequences, roughly a tenth of them seen only once. Sequenced sample: blood, either unsorted or a sorted T cell fraction (not recorded which). The receptors here all came from a male donor with ankylosing spondylitis or in good health (not recorded which).

The chain recombines TRBV5-1 with TRBJ2-6; D is ambiguous. This CDR3 comprises 15 residues. Looked up from germline, CDR1 is SGHRS and CDR2 is YFSETQ. V lost 4 bases, J lost 0 bases, and 8 bases lay in between. The CDR3 here is CASSALGSGANVLTF. The DNA of the CDR3 is TGCGCCAGCAGCGCCCTGGGCTCTGGGGCCAACGTCCTGACTTTC.

This clonotype was found a few times. The genes are TRBV10-3 and TRBJ2-1, with D hard to call. V shed 4 bases and J shed 1 base, with 8 bases lying between them. This CDR3 comprises 14 residues. Germline-derived CDR1 and CDR2 are ENHRY and SYGVKD. The CDR3 here is CAISGADSYNEQFF. The CDR3 nucleotides read TGTGCCATCAGTGGCGCAGATTCCTACAATGAGCAGTTCTTC.

As for this clonotype: This could be a read error, since a much larger clone is one nucleotide away. DNA of the CDR3: TGTCCCAGCAGCGTAGCCACTCAACCGAGTTCTGGAAACACCATATATTTT. Amino acids: CPSSVATQPSSGNTIYF. The J gene is TRBJ1-3, the V gene TRBV9; D remains unclear. The CDR3 runs 17 residues. Germline V gene sequence: CDR1 SGDLS, CDR2 YYNGEE.

This clonotype has more than one count but fewer than ten. The chain is built from TRBV9 and TRBJ1-6; D gene ambiguous. Germline assignment: CDR1 SGDLS and CDR2 YYNGEE. Trimming shortened V by 3 bases and J by 10 bases, and 17 bases separated the two germline ends. CDR3 length: 15 residues. The CDR3 region is CASSDNSFGDSPLHF. The CDR3 DNA reads as TGTGCCAGCAGCGACAACAGCTTTGGAGACTCACCCCTCCACTTT.

This clonotype was counted at least ten times. This sequence joins TRBV24-1 and TRBJ2-2; unclear D gene. Trimming removed 7 bases from V and 8 bases from J, with 7 bases in between. The CDR3 covers 11 residues. Germline CDR1 is KGHDR and CDR2 is SFDVKD. The CDR3 spells CATRGKGELFF. The CDR3 nucleotides read TGTGCCACCAGGGGGAAGGGGGAGCTGTTTTTT.

This clonotype has ten or more counts. The V gene is TRBV20-1, the J gene TRBJ2-1; D gene uncertain. Germline V gives CDR1 DFQATT, CDR2 SNEGSKA (reference sequence). The CDR3 spans 13 residues. V gave up 3 bases and J gave up 8 bases, with 14 bases separating them. The CDR3 sequence is CSARAHPGDEQFF. The CDR3 DNA follows: TGCAGTGCTAGGGCCCACCCCGGCGATGAGCAGTTCTTC.

This clonotype was counted ten times or more. The chain combines TRBV20-1 with TRBJ2-5; TRBD2 is a possible D gene (6 bases). The CDR3 has 15 residues. Germline V gene lookup returns CDR1 DFQATT and CDR2 SNEGSKA (reference sequence). V was cut by 3 bases and J by 5 bases, with 19 bases left in between. CDR3 sequence (DNA): TGCAGTGCTAGCAACCCGACAAGCCGGGAGGAGACCCAGTACTTC. Translated: CSASNPTSREETQYF.

For this clonotype: At one end, the junction sequence differs from germline, possibly due to a read error. V usage is TRBV5-1 and J usage is TRBJ1-1; TRBD1 matches at 8 bases. This CDR3 contains 15 residues. The V gene's germline CDR1 is SGHRS and CDR2 YFSETQ. CDR3 loop: CASSSDGQGGTQAFF. As DNA, the CDR3 is TGCGCCAGCAGCTCGGACGGACAGGGAGGCACTCAAGCTTTCTTT.

This clonotype was detected ten times or more. This sequence joins TRBV7-3 and TRBJ2-2; D is undetermined. This CDR3 contains 13 residues. The V and J ends lost 2 bases and 2 bases respectively, with 3 bases between them. Germline values: CDR1 SGHTA, CDR2 FQGTGA. Written as DNA, the CDR3 is TGTGCCAGCAGCTTACTTAACACCGGGGAGCTGTTTTTT. It codes for CASSLLNTGELFF.

The chain's CDR3 is CAITATGGLNEQFF. CDR3 bases: TGTGCCATCACCGCGACAGGGGGGCTCAATGAGCAGTTCTTC. The rearrangement links TRBV18 to TRBJ2-1; TRBD1 matches at 9 bases. CDR1 is KGHSH and CDR2 is LQKENI in the germline V gene. The CDR3 contains 14 residues. With V trimmed by 10 bases and J by 6 bases, 10 bases remained unmatched.

This clonotype has ten or more counts. This sequence joins TRBV6-1 and TRBJ2-7; D may be TRBD1 (5 bases). The CDR3 has 12 amino acids. CDR1 is MNHNS, CDR2 SASEGT, per germline. Trimming pared 2 bases from V and 3 bases from J, leaving 5 bases between. CDR3 residues: CASSEQGYEQYF. DNA for the CDR3: TGTGCCAGCAGTGAACAGGGCTACGAGCAGTACTTC.

The chain carries TRBV12-2 and TRBJ1-5. TRBV12-2 is a listed pseudogene. The CDR3 contains 18 residues. CDR3 nucleotide sequence: TGTGCAAGTCGCTTAGCGGACAGGCCCTCTTATAGCAATCAGCCCCAGCATTTT. It is translated as CASRLADRPSYSNQPQHF.

There are many counts of this clonotype. The chain links TRBV5-1 to TRBJ2-5; D possibly corresponds to TRBD1 (5 bases). The germline V gene encodes CDR1 SGHRS and CDR2 YFSETQ. V lost 1 base to trimming and J lost 5 bases, with 9 bases between them. The CDR3 sequence is 13 residues long. CDR3 coding DNA: TGCGCCAGCAGCTTGCAGCGACAGGAGACCCAGTACTTC. Residues: CASSLQRQETQYF.